These T cell receptor beta chains were read from a single sample in a study of T cell changes during pregnancy in multiple sclerosis. The data were produced by immunoSEQ multiplex PCR, yet TCRdb's version contains in-frame clones alone and is incomplete. The data hold tens of thousands of clones, with about 90% observed a single time. The sample in question was CD4+ T cells from peripheral blood mononuclear cells, obtained in the third trimester of pregnancy. Source of these receptors: a female donor in good health, enrolled as a control in a pregnancy study. Each CDR3 is given without its conserved first and last residue.

J gene	CDR3 length	V gene	CDR3 protein
TRBJ2-7	12	TRBV9	AENRGPSSYEQY
TRBJ2-1	14	TRBV15	ATSRDSGSSYNEQF
TRBJ2-1	12	TRBV6-5	ASRDYFSSSEQF
TRBJ2-1	12	TRBV5-5	ASTRDRAYNEQF
TRBJ2-5	13	TRBV6-5	ASNKLAGGGETQY
TRBJ2-2	15	TRBV18	ASSPTGTVEGTGELF
TRBJ2-5	15	TRBV10-3	AISESGASGDQETQY
TRBJ1-2	15	TRBV9	ASSTHKRQGKDYGYT
TRBJ1-2	11	TRBV6-6	ASRPGQGYGYT
TRBJ1-3	10	TRBV9	ASSYPGGTIY
TRBJ1-1	13	TRBV5-8	ASSADRVWSTEAF
TRBJ1-2	11	TRBV6-1	ASSASVGYGYT
TRBJ1-2	14	TRBV5-6	ASSPQGFGQNYGYT
TRBJ1-2	10	TRBV18	ASSTVLSGYT
TRBJ2-3	14	TRBV19	ASSIGAPPNTDTQY
TRBJ2-7	14	TRBV29-1	SVGGVRQGFSYEQY
TRBJ1-5	12	TRBV27	ASSLQGSNQPQH
TRBJ2-4	20	TRBV2	ASIITRTSGPYGVRDKNIQY
TRBJ2-1	15	TRBV5-6	ASSYRTSANPYNEQF
TRBJ1-1	13	TRBV7-8	ASSLGLTGNTEAF
TRBJ2-6	14	TRBV5-4	ASRRTRNSGANVLT
TRBJ2-7	12	TRBV5-6	ASSRGTVKSEQY
TRBJ2-7	12	TRBV18	ASSPPGQAWEQY
TRBJ2-7	14	TRBV7-9	ASSYRTSGLGNEQY